This entry is about one T cell receptor (beta chain). Its antigen remains unknown. 13 Jbeta primers and 60 Vbeta primers were used for the PCR. Authors' analysis steps: An analysis performed later counted 73 million or so unique TCR beta chains (approximately 10 million of them shared). Measured with immunoSEQ multiplex PCR; TCRdb has only the in-frame clones, and not every one. For V, J and clone size, that table is used; D and trimming come from the DNA. The top ten clones hold 6.5% to 8.5% of a sample with some 160,000 clones, over 70% of them seen once. Germline V gene lookup returns CDR1 KGHSH and CDR2 LQKENI. The CDR3 covers 16 residues. Trimming cost V 3 bases and J 5 bases, with 19 bases left between them. This record belongs to a study of cytomegalovirus exposure and HLA in healthy donors. Study-wide results and caveats: In a later analysis, DRB1 alleles had the most associated TCRs; HLA-C alleles the fewest.

Input material: PBMCs. The V call is TRBV18, the J call TRBJ1-1; D remains ambiguous. The TCR was taken from a woman in her 40s in good health and CMV-seropositive. This CDR3 reads CASSPGSGGGRTEAFF. The DNA for the CDR3 is TGTGCCAGCTCACCGGGTTCCGGTGGAGGAAGGACTGAAGCTTTCTTT.